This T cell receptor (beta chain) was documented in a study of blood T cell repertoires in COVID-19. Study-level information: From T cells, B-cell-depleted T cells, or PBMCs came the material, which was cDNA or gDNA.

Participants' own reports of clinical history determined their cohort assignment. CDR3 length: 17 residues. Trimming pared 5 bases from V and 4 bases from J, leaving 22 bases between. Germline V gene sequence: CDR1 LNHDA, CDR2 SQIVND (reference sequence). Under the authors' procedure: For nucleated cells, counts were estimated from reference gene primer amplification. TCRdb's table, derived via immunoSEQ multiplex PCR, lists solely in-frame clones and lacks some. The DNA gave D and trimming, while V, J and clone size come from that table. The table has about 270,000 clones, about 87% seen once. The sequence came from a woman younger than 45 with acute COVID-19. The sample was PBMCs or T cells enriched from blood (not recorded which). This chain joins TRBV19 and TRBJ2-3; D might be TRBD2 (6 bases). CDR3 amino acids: CASSGMGLGLIADTQYF. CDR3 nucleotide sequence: TGTGCCAGTAGTGGGATGGGACTCGGATTAATCGCAGATACGCAGTATTTT.